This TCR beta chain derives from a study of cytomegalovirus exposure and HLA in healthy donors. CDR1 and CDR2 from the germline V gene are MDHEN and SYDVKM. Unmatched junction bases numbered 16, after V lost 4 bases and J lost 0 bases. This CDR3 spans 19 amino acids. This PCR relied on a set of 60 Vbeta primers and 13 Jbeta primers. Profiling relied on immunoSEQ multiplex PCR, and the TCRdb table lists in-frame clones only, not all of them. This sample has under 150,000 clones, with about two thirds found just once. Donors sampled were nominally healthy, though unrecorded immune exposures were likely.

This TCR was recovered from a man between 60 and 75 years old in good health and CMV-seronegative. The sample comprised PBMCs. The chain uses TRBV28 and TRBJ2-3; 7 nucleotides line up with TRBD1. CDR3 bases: TGTGCCAGCAGTTACAAACCCAGACAGGGCTCCTTCAGCACAGATACGCAGTATTTT. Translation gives CASSYKPRQGSFSTDTQYF.